These T cell receptor beta chains were read from a single sample in a study of T-cell reconstitution after alpha-beta-depleted transplantation in children. TCRdb analysed the PCR reads with MiXCR anew, one entry per CDR3 protein. The sample includes 200,000 to 250,000 distinct CDR3 sequences, around 7.7% of them seen just once. The sample here was PBMCs, mostly from graft donor cells, taken 360 days after TCRalphabeta/CD19-depleted stem cell transplant. These receptors originate from a male patient between 2 and 15 years old who had a stem cell transplant for acute myeloid leukemia, so the T cells may come from the graft donor. Each CDR3 is given with its conserved first and last residue. D genes are given only for firm matches. Part of the rows lack a size; the others show once, few, many or a class for expanded clones.

D gene: TRBD2; V gene: TRBV6-2/TRBV6-3; clone size: NA; J gene: TRBJ2-7; CDR3 protein: CASSPRTSGTYEQYF
D gene: NA; V gene: TRBV12-3/TRBV12-4; clone size: many; J gene: TRBJ1-5; CDR3 protein: CASSWDVGSQPQHF
D gene: NA; V gene: TRBV20-1; clone size: few; J gene: TRBJ2-7; CDR3 protein: CSARRVTGSYEQYF
D gene: TRBD1; V gene: TRBV7-9; clone size: NA; J gene: TRBJ2-1; CDR3 protein: CASSSPGQPLIGQFF
D gene: NA; V gene: TRBV4-1; clone size: many; J gene: TRBJ2-5; CDR3 protein: CASSQDTGNQETQYF
D gene: NA; V gene: TRBV5-1; clone size: many; J gene: TRBJ2-1; CDR3 protein: CASSGFTYNEQFF
D gene: NA; V gene: TRBV20-1; clone size: few; J gene: TRBJ2-1; CDR3 protein: CSARDQGGIGFNEQFF
D gene: TRBD1; V gene: TRBV20-1; clone size: NA; J gene: TRBJ1-2; CDR3 protein: CSARGRQGETNYGYTF
D gene: NA; V gene: TRBV12-5; clone size: NA; J gene: TRBJ2-1; CDR3 protein: CASGLAYPRDEQFF
D gene: NA; V gene: TRBV6-2/TRBV6-3; clone size: NA; J gene: TRBJ2-1; CDR3 protein: CASSHRGGNLNRNEQFF
D gene: NA; V gene: TRBV28; clone size: few; J gene: TRBJ1-2; CDR3 protein: CASSPRRGDGYTF
D gene: NA; V gene: TRBV27; clone size: many; J gene: TRBJ2-5; CDR3 protein: CASSPRGRNQETQYF
D gene: TRBD2; V gene: TRBV12-3/TRBV12-4; clone size: NA; J gene: TRBJ2-7; CDR3 protein: CASSISGTAAYEQYF
D gene: NA; V gene: TRBV7-8; clone size: many; J gene: TRBJ2-1; CDR3 protein: CASSSASSYNEQFF
D gene: NA; V gene: TRBV10-3; clone size: many; J gene: TRBJ2-7; CDR3 protein: CAISSGLSYEQYF
D gene: TRBD1; V gene: TRBV11-2; clone size: many; J gene: TRBJ2-3; CDR3 protein: CASSGTGGYADTQYF
D gene: NA; V gene: TRBV20-1; clone size: few; J gene: TRBJ1-4; CDR3 protein: CSARDGNEKLFF
D gene: TRBD2; V gene: TRBV7-9; clone size: few; J gene: TRBJ2-1; CDR3 protein: CASSLRTSGRASEQFF
D gene: NA; V gene: TRBV9; clone size: few; J gene: TRBJ2-2; CDR3 protein: CASSPTGTVNTGELFF
D gene: NA; V gene: TRBV10-3; clone size: NA; J gene: TRBJ2-5; CDR3 protein: CAISGRQETQYF
D gene: TRBD2; V gene: TRBV4-2; clone size: many; J gene: TRBJ2-1; CDR3 protein: CASSPGTSGSSNNEQFF
D gene: NA; V gene: TRBV20-1; clone size: few; J gene: TRBJ1-1; CDR3 protein: CSAPQRRGLNTEAFF
D gene: NA; V gene: TRBV19; clone size: NA; J gene: TRBJ1-1; CDR3 protein: CASSSIWGAFF
D gene: NA; V gene: TRBV7-6; clone size: few; J gene: TRBJ2-3; CDR3 protein: CASSRQEPDTQYF
D gene: NA; V gene: TRBV12-3/TRBV12-4; clone size: few; J gene: TRBJ2-1; CDR3 protein: CASKPLGTPRVYNEQFF
D gene: NA; V gene: TRBV29-1; clone size: many; J gene: TRBJ2-5; CDR3 protein: CSVADQQETQYF
D gene: TRBD2; V gene: TRBV5-1; clone size: NA; J gene: TRBJ2-1; CDR3 protein: CASSGGQGGRVSYNEQFF
D gene: NA; V gene: TRBV6-2/TRBV6-3; clone size: many; J gene: TRBJ2-1; CDR3 protein: CASSYELVGRDPRSYNEQFF
D gene: NA; V gene: TRBV18; clone size: few; J gene: TRBJ2-6; CDR3 protein: CASSPEDGANVLTF
D gene: NA; V gene: TRBV18; clone size: few; J gene: TRBJ1-5; CDR3 protein: CASSSQGLNQPQHF
D gene: NA; V gene: TRBV12-3/TRBV12-4; clone size: NA; J gene: TRBJ2-1; CDR3 protein: CASSVVYNEQFF
D gene: NA; V gene: TRBV20-1; clone size: many; J gene: TRBJ1-2; CDR3 protein: CSARENRVTF
D gene: NA; V gene: TRBV5-1; clone size: NA; J gene: TRBJ1-5; CDR3 protein: CASSLEGLPHQPQHF
D gene: NA; V gene: TRBV5-1; clone size: few; J gene: TRBJ1-1; CDR3 protein: CASTISRGSDTEAFF
D gene: TRBD2; V gene: TRBV6-1; clone size: few; J gene: TRBJ2-7; CDR3 protein: CASSRLAGGYEQYF
D gene: TRBD1; V gene: TRBV6-1; clone size: few; J gene: TRBJ1-1; CDR3 protein: CASRFRGPTEAFF
D gene: NA; V gene: TRBV2; clone size: many; J gene: TRBJ1-1; CDR3 protein: CASSEEGATEAFF